These 8 T cell receptor beta chains were all obtained from the same sample, sequenced in a study of T cell clonotyping in hematopoietic cell transplantation. Using immunoSEQ multiplex PCR, the repertoire was profiled, and TCRdb retains in-frame clones only, with some absent. Counted here are 10,000 to 15,000 clones, roughly 92% occurring once; the ten biggest clones make up 7.8%. Sample: PBMCs, taken 100 days after allogeneic stem cell transplant. All receptors come from a female patient in her fifties or sixties who had an allogeneic stem cell transplant from an unrelated donor, so the T cells may come from the graft donor. Some clones in this sample may be carry-over from other donors' samples.

The chain recombines TRBV15 with TRBJ1-3; D unresolved. The V end lost 1 base, the J end lost 4 bases, and 8 bases lay between the germline ends. Germline V gene sequence: CDR1 LNHNV, CDR2 YYDKDF (reference sequence). This CDR3 is 14 amino acids long. CDR3 region: CATSRGGSGNTIYF. CDR3 DNA: TGTGCCACCAGCAGAGGAGGAAGCGGAAACACCATATATTTT.

The rearrangement uses TRBV2 and TRBJ1-6, with TRBD1 matching 8 bases. The V and J ends lost 5 bases and 10 bases, in that order; junction bases with no gene match: 10. The CDR3 has 15 amino acids. Germline V CDR1 and CDR2: SNHLY, FYNNEI. The CDR3 DNA sequence: TGTGCCAGCAGTATCCGGACAGGGACTTCCTCACCCCTCCACTTT. Translated, it gives CASSIRTGTSSPLHF.

The rearrangement joins TRBV19 to TRBJ2-1; 8 nucleotides align to TRBD2. The germline gives CDR1 LNHDA, CDR2 SQIVND (reference sequence). The CDR3 loop spans 14 amino acids. Unmatched junction bases numbered 5, after V lost 6 bases and J lost 4 bases. The DNA of the CDR3 is TGTGCCAGTAGGCGCGGGGGGTCTTACAATGAGCAGTTCTTC. Its protein is CASRRGGSYNEQFF.

The rearrangement joins TRBV5-6 to TRBJ1-2; the D gene is possibly TRBD1 (6 bases). The germline V gene encodes CDR1 SGHDT and CDR2 YYEEEE. Trimming removed 4 bases from V and 2 bases from J, with 15 bases in between. The CDR3 runs to 15 residues. The CDR3 reads CASSPPSQGNYGYTF. The DNA of the CDR3 is TGTGCCAGCAGCCCACCCTCACAGGGCAACTATGGCTACACCTTC.

The genes are TRBV29-1 and TRBJ2-7; possibly TRBD2 for D (5 bases). The CDR3 extends over 13 amino acids. Germline CDR1 SQVTM, CDR2 ANQGSEA. The V and J ends lost 4 bases and 3 bases respectively, with 13 bases between them. The CDR3 DNA is TGCAGCGTTGGCGAGGGTGAGCACTACGAGCAGTACTTC. Translated: CSVGEGEHYEQYF.

The rearrangement joins TRBV10-3 to TRBJ2-7; D unresolved. Trimming left V 7 bases short and J 4 bases short, with 17 bases between. The CDR3 runs 14 residues. Germline V gene sequence: CDR1 ENHRY, CDR2 SYGVKD. The CDR3, as DNA: TGTGCCATCATGCCGGAAGACGGCCCTTACGAGCAGTACGTC. Protein product: CAIMPEDGPYEQYV.

The J gene is TRBJ1-2, the V gene TRBV5-4, with a possible D match to TRBD1 (5 bases). CDR1 and CDR2 (germline): SGHNT, YYREEE (reference sequence). CDR3 size: 16 residues. V was cut by 2 bases and J by 8 bases, with 22 bases left in between. CDR3 in amino acids: CASSLPGEGRRAGYTF. In nucleotides, the CDR3 is TGTGCCAGCAGCTTACCCGGGGAGGGGAGGCGTGCCGGCTACACCTTC.

The chain employs TRBV18 and TRBJ2-3; the match to TRBD2 covers 13 bases. V shed 3 bases and J 2 bases; nucleotides not matched to a gene: 2. This CDR3 has 16 amino acids. Germline V gene data show CDR1 as KGHSH and CDR2 as LQKENI. CDR3: CASSPGLAGATDTQYF. In nucleotides, the CDR3 is TGTGCCAGCTCACCCGGACTAGCGGGGGCCACAGATACGCAGTATTTT.